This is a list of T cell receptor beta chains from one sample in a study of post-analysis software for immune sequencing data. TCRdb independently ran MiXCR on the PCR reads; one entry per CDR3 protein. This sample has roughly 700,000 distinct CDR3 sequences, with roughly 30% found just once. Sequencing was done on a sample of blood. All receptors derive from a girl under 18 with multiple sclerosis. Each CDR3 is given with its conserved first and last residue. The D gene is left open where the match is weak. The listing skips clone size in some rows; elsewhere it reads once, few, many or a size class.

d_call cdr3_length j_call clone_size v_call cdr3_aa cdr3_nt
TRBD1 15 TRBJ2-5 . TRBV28 CASSTRTGGLETQYF TGTGCCAGCAGCACCCGTACAGGGGGCCTAGAGACCCAGTACTTC
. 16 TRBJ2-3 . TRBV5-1 CASSPVQWAPSDTQYF TGCGCCAGCAGCCCCGTGCAGTGGGCGCCATCAGATACGCAGTATTTT
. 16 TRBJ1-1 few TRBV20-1 CSARGAASRNTAEAFF TGCAGTGCTAGAGGAGCCGCCAGCAGGAATACCGCTGAAGCTTTCTTT
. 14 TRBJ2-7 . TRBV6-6 CASSYPVYRDEQYF TGTGCCAGCAGTTATCCGGTCTACCGAGACGAGCAGTACTTC
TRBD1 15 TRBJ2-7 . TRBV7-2 CASSVGTADPYEQYF TGTGCCAGCAGCGTAGGGACAGCCGATCCCTACGAGCAGTACTTC
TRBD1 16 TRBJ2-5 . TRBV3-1 CAPSPGQGSARETQYF TGTGCCCCATCTCCAGGACAGGGTTCCGCCCGGGAGACCCAGTACTTC
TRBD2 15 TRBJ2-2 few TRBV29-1 CSVIPSGRRTGELFF TGCAGCGTTATTCCTAGCGGGAGGCGGACCGGGGAGCTGTTTTTT
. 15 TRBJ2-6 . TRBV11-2 CASSSHRAGANVLTF TGTGCCAGCAGCTCTCACAGGGCCGGGGCCAACGTCCTGACTTTC
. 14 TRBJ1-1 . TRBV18 CASSPTEGDTEAFF TGTGCCAGCTCACCGACCGAGGGGGACACTGAAGCTTTCTTT
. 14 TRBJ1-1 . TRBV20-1 CSASPGGGHTEAFF TGCAGTGCTAGCCCGGGCGGGGGTCACACTGAAGCTTTCTTT
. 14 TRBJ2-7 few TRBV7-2 CASSLFAGDYEQYF TGTGCCAGCAGCTTATTTGCCGGAGACTACGAGCAGTACTTC
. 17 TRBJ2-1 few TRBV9 CASSVDESGLSYNEQFF TGTGCCAGCAGCGTAGACGAGTCGGGGCTCTCCTACAATGAGCAGTTCTTC
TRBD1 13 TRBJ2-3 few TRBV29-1 CSVAGTGVDTQYF TGCAGCGTCGCCGGGACAGGGGTAGATACGCAGTATTTT
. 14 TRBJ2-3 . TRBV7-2 CASSTRSGGQAQYF TGTGCCAGCAGCACCCGATCGGGGGGCCAGGCGCAGTATTTT
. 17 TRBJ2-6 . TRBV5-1 CASSLRGRSSGANVLTF TGCGCCAGCTCCCTTAGGGGACGGAGCTCTGGGGCCAACGTCCTGACTTTC
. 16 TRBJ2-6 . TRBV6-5 CASTSFGGSGANVLTF TGTGCCAGCACCTCGTTTGGGGGCTCTGGGGCCAACGTCCTGACTTTC
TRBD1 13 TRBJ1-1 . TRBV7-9 CASSDGTVTEAFF TGTGCCAGCAGCGACGGGACAGTCACTGAAGCTTTCTTT
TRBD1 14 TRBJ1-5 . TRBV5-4 CASSSDRDDQPQHF TGTGCCAGCAGCTCGGACAGGGATGACCAGCCCCAGCATTTT
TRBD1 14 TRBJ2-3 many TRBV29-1 CSVAGTVSTDTQYF TGCAGCGTTGCGGGGACAGTGAGCACAGATACGCAGTATTTT
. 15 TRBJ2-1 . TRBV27 CASSLFRGNDNEQFF TGTGCCAGCAGTTTATTCAGGGGAAATGACAATGAGCAGTTCTTC
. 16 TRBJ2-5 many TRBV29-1 CSVVLPRDTTQETQYF TGCAGCGTTGTTCTTCCCCGGGACACCACCCAAGAGACCCAGTACTTC
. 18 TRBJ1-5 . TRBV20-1 CSARDFRQPPLSNQPQHF TGCAGTGCTAGAGATTTTCGGCAGCCCCCGTTATCCAATCAGCCCCAGCATTTT
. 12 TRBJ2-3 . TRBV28 CAAGSSTDTQYF TGTGCCGCCGGCTCTAGCACAGATACGCAGTATTTT
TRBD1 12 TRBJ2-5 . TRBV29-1 CSQGVSQETQYF TGCAGCCAGGGGGTCTCACAAGAGACCCAGTACTTC
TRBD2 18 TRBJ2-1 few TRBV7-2 CASSSPLSGSGSYSEQFF TGTGCCAGCAGCTCCCCGCTCAGCGGCAGCGGGAGCTACAGTGAGCAGTTCTTC
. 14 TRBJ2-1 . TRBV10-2 CASTGARIGNEQFF TGCGCCAGCACCGGGGCCAGGATTGGCAATGAGCAGTTCTTC
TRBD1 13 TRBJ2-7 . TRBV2 CASSEAGGHEQYF TGTGCCAGCAGTGAAGCAGGGGGCCACGAGCAGTACTTC
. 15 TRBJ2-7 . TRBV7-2 CASSLAGRGPYEQYF TGTGCCAGCAGCTTAGCGGGCAGGGGCCCCTACGAGCAGTACTTC
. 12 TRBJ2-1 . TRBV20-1 CSAGGPYNERFF TGCAGTGCGGGAGGACCTTACAATGAGCGGTTCTTC
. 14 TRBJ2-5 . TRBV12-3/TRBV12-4 CASSSNEGSGTQYF TGTGCCAGCAGTTCAAATGAGGGTTCGGGGACCCAGTACTTC
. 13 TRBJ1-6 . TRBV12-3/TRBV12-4 CASGQGRDSPLHF TGTGCCAGCGGGCAGGGACGGGATTCACCCCTCCACTTT
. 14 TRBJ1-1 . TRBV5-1 CASSFGGGGTEAFF TGCGCCAGCAGCTTCGGAGGAGGGGGCACTGAAGCTTTCTTT
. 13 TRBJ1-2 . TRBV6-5 CASRVQGNYGYTF TGTGCCAGCAGGGTACAGGGTAACTATGGCTACACCTTC
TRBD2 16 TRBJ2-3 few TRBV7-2 CASKAGVFQYTDTQYF TGTGCCAGCAAAGCGGGAGTCTTCCAGTACACAGATACGCAGTATTTT
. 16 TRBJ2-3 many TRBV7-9 CASSLVRVTLTDTQYF TGTGCCAGCAGCTTAGTGCGGGTGACCCTCACAGATACGCAGTATTTT
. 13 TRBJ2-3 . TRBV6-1 CASSPRHPDTQYF TGTGCCAGCAGTCCGAGACACCCAGATACGCAGTATTTT
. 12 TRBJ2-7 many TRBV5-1 CASSLPGDEQYF TGCGCCAGCAGCCTCCCAGGGGACGAGCAGTACTTC
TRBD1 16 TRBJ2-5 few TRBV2 CASRPIRDRGQETQYF TGTGCCAGCAGACCTATCCGGGACAGGGGCCAAGAGACCCAGTACTTC
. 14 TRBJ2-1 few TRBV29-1 CSAISGVYYNEQFF TGCAGCGCGATATCAGGGGTTTACTACAATGAGCAGTTCTTC
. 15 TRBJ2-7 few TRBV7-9 CASSSIPGHTYEQYF TGTGCCAGCAGCTCGATACCGGGACACACGTACGAGCAGTACTTC
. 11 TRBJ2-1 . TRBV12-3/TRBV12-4 CASSLTGPQFF TGTGCCAGCAGTCTCACTGGTCCGCAGTTCTTC
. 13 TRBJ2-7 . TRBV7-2 CASSPPGAGEQYF TGTGCCAGCAGCCCACCGGGGGCAGGCGAGCAGTACTTC
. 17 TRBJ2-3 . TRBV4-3 CASSQEGGGVGTDTQYF TGCGCCAGCAGCCAAGAAGGTGGGGGAGTCGGCACAGATACGCAGTATTTT
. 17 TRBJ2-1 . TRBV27 CASSSVTLGGDYNEQFF TGTGCCAGCAGTTCCGTTACCCTAGGGGGGGATTACAATGAGCAGTTCTTC
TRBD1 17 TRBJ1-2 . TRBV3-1 CASSQTTGQGVIYGYTF TGTGCCAGCAGCCAAACGACGGGGCAGGGGGTGATCTATGGCTACACCTTC
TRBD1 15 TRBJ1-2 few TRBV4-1 CASSQEQGTGYGYTF TGCGCCAGCAGCCAAGAACAGGGGACGGGGTATGGCTACACCTTC
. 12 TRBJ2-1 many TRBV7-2 CASSLSLNEQFF TGCGCCAGCAGCTTGAGCCTCAATGAGCAGTTCTTC